Shown below are 9 T cell receptor beta chains from a single sample sequenced in a study of T cells in Graves' hyperthyroidism and ophthalmopathy (dated by TCRdb to the late 2010s). Libraries were constructed by multiplex PCR. The data were produced on an Illumina HiSeq 2000. TCR beta CDR3 regions were amplified from RNA transcripts. For the first round of RT-PCR on the TCR CDR3, the HTBI primer set was used together with the Qiagen OneStep RT-PCR kit. TCRdb reran the public reads through fastp at Q25 and MiXCR, keeping productive beta chains. Duplicate CDR3 protein sequences are folded into a single record with the most common DNA and genes. The sample table records some 440,000 distinct CDR3 sequences; roughly 14% of these occur just once. The leading ten clones occupy approximately 8% of the sample. Material: blood. Every receptor here comes from a woman aged 18-29 years with Graves' hyperthyroidism.

This clonotype was seen many times. The chain recombines TRBV2 with TRBJ1-1, with no clear D. V was clipped by 4 bases and J by 3 bases, with 3 bases between them. Germline loops: CDR1 SNHLY, CDR2 FYNNEI. The CDR3 sequence is 11 residues long. This CDR3 is CASSGYTEAFF. CDR3 DNA: TGTGCCAGCAGTGGGTACACTGAAGCTTTCTTT.

This clonotype was counted once. A read error may explain this, as a much larger clone is one base away. The rearrangement joins TRBV12-3 or TRBV12-4 to TRBJ2-3, with 12 nucleotides matching TRBD2. V gave up 6 bases and J gave up 6 bases; unmatched junction bases: 4. This CDR3 has 14 residues. The CDR3 protein is CASRPSGGGDTQYF. The CDR3 DNA follows: TGTGCCAGCAGGCCTAGCGGGGGGGGGGATACGCAGTATTTT.

The chain combines TRBV28 with TRBJ2-7; possibly TRBD1 for D (6 bases). This CDR3 is built from 15 residues. CDR1 is MDHEN and CDR2 is SYDVKM in the germline V gene. The V and J ends lost 4 bases and 4 bases respectively, with 17 bases between them. The CDR3 loop reads CASSSSGTSYYEQYF. Written as DNA, the CDR3 is TGTGCCAGCAGTTCATCCGGGACAAGCTATTACGAGCAGTACTTC. Supplemented by reference TRBV28 and TRBJ2-7, the full variable domain reads DVKVTQSSRYLVKRTGEKVFLECVQDMDHENMFWYRQDPGLGLRLIYFSYDVKMKEKGDIPEGYSVSREKKERFSLILESASTNQTSMYLCASSSSGTSYYEQYFGPGTRLTVT.

This clonotype came up a few times. The chain has TRBV9 and TRBJ2-5; 7 bases fit TRBD1. This CDR3 has 16 amino acids. The germline V gene has CDR1 SGDLS and CDR2 YYNGEE. Unmatched junction bases numbered 8, after V lost 0 bases and J lost 3 bases. The DNA for the CDR3 is TGTGCCAGCAGCGTAGATACAGGGGTGCTGGAAGAGACCCAGTACTTC. It translates to CASSVDTGVLEETQYF.

This clonotype appeared many times. This chain uses TRBV12-3 or TRBV12-4 with TRBJ2-7; 10 nucleotides agree with TRBD1. V gave up 4 bases and J gave up 4 bases; unmatched junction bases: 10. The CDR3 loop spans 16 amino acids. The CDR3 is CASSSTFDRGLYEQYF. Written as DNA, the CDR3 is TGTGCCAGCAGTTCTACTTTCGACAGGGGGCTATACGAGCAGTACTTC.

The rearrangement links TRBV20-1 to TRBJ2-7, with 10 bases matching TRBD2. This CDR3 is built from 14 residues. CDR1 and CDR2 (germline): DFQATT, SNEGSKA (reference sequence). J was trimmed by 5 bases and V by 0 bases; bases with no gene match: 4. CDR3 loop: CSARDWLAGDEQYF. The CDR3 nucleotides read TGCAGTGCTAGAGACTGGCTAGCGGGAGACGAGCAGTACTTC.

The sample holds many counts of this clonotype. The V call is TRBV12-3 or TRBV12-4, the J call TRBJ2-5, with 8 bases aligning to TRBD1. J gave up 5 bases and V 7 bases, and 12 bases lay outside the gene matches. The CDR3 is 15 amino acids. The CDR3 coding sequence is TGTGCCAGCACCGATGTCAGGGGGCTGGGGGAGACCCAGTACTTC. This gives the protein CASTDVRGLGETQYF.

This clonotype occurred once. This clone may be a read error of a much larger clone one base away. V usage is TRBV13 and J usage is TRBJ2-1; D is possibly TRBD1 (6 bases). Germline V lookup: CDR1 PRHDT, CDR2 FYEKMQ (reference sequence). Trimming took 5 bases from V and 8 from J, leaving 19 bases between them. There are 15 residues in the CDR3. The CDR3 loop is CASSRTVQGFYEQFF. CDR3 sequence (DNA): TGTGCCAGCAGCCGGACGGTACAGGGCTTCTATGAGCAGTTCTTC.

This clonotype was recorded only once. The CDR3 spells CASSLVPGLAGVSYEQYF. CDR3 nucleotides: TGTGCCAGCAGCTTAGTCCCGGGACTAGCGGGGGTCTCCTACGAGCAGTACTTC. The chain has TRBV7-9 and TRBJ2-7, with 14 nucleotides matching TRBD2. The V gene end was trimmed by 1 base and the J gene end by 0 bases; junction bases not matched to a gene: 5. The CDR3 has 18 residues. Germline loops: CDR1 SEHNR, CDR2 FQNEAQ (reference sequence).